The 30 T cell receptor beta chains below were found in one sample sequenced in a study of Ad26.COV2.S vaccination and SARS-CoV-2 variants. Assay: immunoSEQ multiplex PCR; the TCRdb copy retains only in-frame clones and omits some. The table includes 440,000 or so clones, less than 95% detected once. Documented treatment: about 20 received Ad26.COV2.S at low or high dose, single or two shots; several received placebo; per-sample allocation not given. Day 63 after the first vaccine or placebo injection was the time point for sampling. Sample: peripheral blood, taken in a trial of Ad26.COV2.S vaccine versus placebo. The source is a person between 18 and 65 years old who received the Ad26.COV2.S COVID-19 vaccine or a placebo.

This chain uses TRBV6-5 with TRBJ2-3, with TRBD1 identical over 7 bases. V shed 11 bases and J 6 bases; nucleotides not matched to a gene: 11. CDR1 is MNHEY and CDR2 is SVGAGI in the germline V gene. The CDR3 consists of 13 residues. The CDR3 DNA reads TGTGCCTGCCGGACAGGCCCAGGGGATACGCAGTATTTT. This codes for CACRTGPGDTQYF.

This chain connects TRBV19 to TRBJ2-3; D possibly corresponds to TRBD2 (6 bases). The length of the CDR3 is 16 residues. Germline V gene sequence: CDR1 LNHDA, CDR2 SQIVND (reference sequence). Deletions cut 5 bases from V and 3 bases from J, with 18 bases between. The CDR3 bases are TGTGCCAGTAGTCCACGGGGCCGGGGGAGGACAGATACGCAGTATTTT. Its translation is CASSPRGRGRTDTQYF.

This sequence joins TRBV7-9 and TRBJ2-7, with 8 bases fitting TRBD2. Germline values: CDR1 SEHNR, CDR2 FQNEAQ (reference sequence). This CDR3 is built from 15 residues. V lost 4 bases to trimming and J lost 0 bases; unmatched junction nucleotides: 5. DNA of the CDR3: TGTGCCAGCAGCTATGGACTAGCAGACTCCTACGAGCAGTACTTC. Amino acid sequence: CASSYGLADSYEQYF.

This sequence joins TRBV5-1 and TRBJ2-3; D gene uncertain. Trimming cost V 2 bases and J 7 bases, with 8 bases left between them. CDR3 length: 12 amino acids. Germline CDR1 and CDR2: SGHRS and YFSETQ. CDR3 sequence (DNA): TGCGCCAGCAGCTTTGTTCAAAATACGCAGTATTTT. Translated: CASSFVQNTQYF. Full variable domain (missing parts from reference TRBV5-1 and TRBJ2-3): KAGVTQTPRYLIKTRGQQVTLSCSPISGHRSVSWYQQTPGQGLQFLFEYFSETQRNKGNFPGRFSGRQFSNSRSEMNVSTLELGDSALYLCASSFVQNTQYFGPGTRLTVL.

This chain joins TRBV7-9 and TRBJ2-3; D not resolved. V was cut by 5 bases and J by 0 bases, with 9 bases left in between. This CDR3 has 14 amino acids. Germline CDR1 SEHNR, CDR2 FQNEAQ (reference sequence). CDR3 in amino acids: CASSQRPSTDTQYF. The CDR3 DNA is TGTGCCAGCAGCCAAAGACCTAGCACAGATACGCAGTATTTT.

The CDR3 protein is CASSYQGFTEAFF. CDR3 bases: TGTGCCAGCAGTTATCAGGGATTCACTGAAGCTTTCTTT. This rearrangement joins TRBV6-2 or TRBV6-3 to TRBJ1-1, with D possibly matching TRBD1 (5 bases). Trimming left V 3 bases short and J 4 bases short, with 9 bases between. Germline V gene lookup returns CDR1 MNHEY and CDR2 SVGEGT. CDR3 length equals 13 residues.

The table lists this clone with a few counts. The chain employs TRBV5-1 and TRBJ1-3, with D perhaps TRBD1 (5 bases). Germline lookup yields CDR1 SGHRS and CDR2 YFSETQ. This CDR3 has 16 amino acids. The germline V and J ends were trimmed by 1 base and 2 bases, with 13 bases remaining between them. CDR3 sequence reads: CASSLRLGETGNTIYF. As DNA, the CDR3 is TGCGCCAGCAGCTTGAGACTGGGGGAGACTGGAAACACCATATATTTT. The whole variable domain, filled in from reference TRBV5-1 and TRBJ1-3, reads KAGVTQTPRYLIKTRGQQVTLSCSPISGHRSVSWYQQTPGQGLQFLFEYFSETQRNKGNFPGRFSGRQFSNSRSEMNVSTLELGDSALYLCASSLRLGETGNTIYFGEGSWLTVV.

The J gene is TRBJ2-7, the V gene TRBV15; 8 nucleotides line up with TRBD2. The CDR3 runs 15 residues. V lost 3 bases to trimming and J lost 0 bases; unmatched junction nucleotides: 4. Germline V gene data show CDR1 as LNHNV and CDR2 as YYDKDF (reference sequence). CDR3 sequence reads: CATSSLAGTSYEQYF. As DNA, the CDR3 is TGTGCCACCAGCAGCTTAGCGGGGACCTCCTACGAGCAGTACTTC.

V and J are TRBV7-9 and TRBJ1-4, with D maybe TRBD1 (6 bases). The CDR3 is 14 amino acids. The ends were cut back, 5 bases at V and 3 bases at J, with 10 bases in the middle. Germline V gene sequence: CDR1 SEHNR, CDR2 FQNEAQ (reference sequence). The CDR3 spells CASSPGQPNEKLFF. CDR3 nucleotides: TGTGCCAGCAGCCCGGGACAACCTAATGAAAAACTGTTTTTT.

The chain links TRBV5-1 to TRBJ1-6, with D hard to call. Germline V gives CDR1 SGHRS, CDR2 YFSETQ. V was trimmed by 7 bases and J by 9 bases, leaving 14 bases between them. CDR3 length: 13 amino acids. The CDR3 nucleotides are TGCGCCAGCGGGAGAGACGGATTTTCACCCCTCCACTTT. Its translation: CASGRDGFSPLHF.

The chain links TRBV28 to TRBJ2-7, with 8 positions matching TRBD2. This CDR3 is 16 amino acids long. From germline, CDR1 is MDHEN and CDR2 SYDVKM. Losses at the gene ends were 3 bases for V and 2 bases for J; bases not matched to a gene: 9. CDR3 residues: CASSFPSGRRTYEQYF. The CDR3 DNA reads as TGTGCCAGCAGTTTCCCCAGCGGGAGAAGGACCTACGAGCAGTACTTC.

Remarks on this clone: The sample has other DNA sequences that encode this CDR3 too. The rearrangement links TRBV28 to TRBJ2-7, with no clear D. CDR1 and CDR2 (germline): MDHEN, SYDVKM. CDR3 size: 12 residues. V lost 3 bases, J lost 4 bases, and 7 bases lay in between. The CDR3 sequence: CASSLEGYEQYF. CDR3 bases: TGTGCCAGCAGTTTGGAAGGGTACGAGCAGTACTTC. The full variable domain, with the rest looked up from reference TRBV28 and TRBJ2-7, is DVKVTQSSRYLVKRTGEKVFLECVQDMDHENMFWYRQDPGLGLRLIYFSYDVKMKEKGDIPEGYSVSREKKERFSLILESASTNQTSMYLCASSLEGYEQYFGPGTRLTVT.

The chain combines TRBV2 with TRBJ1-4, with D possibly TRBD1 on 5 matching bases. V lost 8 bases and J lost 4, with 11 bases in between. Per germline, CDR1 SNHLY and CDR2 FYNNEI. The CDR3 extends over 13 amino acids. DNA for the CDR3: TGTGCCAGCGGGACGCAACGTAATGAAAAACTGTTTTTT. Amino acids: CASGTQRNEKLFF.

The chain combines TRBV12-5 with TRBJ2-3; 10 nucleotides align to TRBD2. The CDR3 spans 18 residues. CDR1 is LGHNT, CDR2 FRNRAP, per germline. Trimming at V came to 0 bases and at J to 3 bases, leaving 9 bases not matched to a gene. CDR3 in amino acids: CASGLVLGLAGETDTQYF. CDR3 nucleotides: TGTGCTAGTGGTTTGGTTCTTGGGCTAGCGGGAGAAACAGATACGCAGTATTTT.

This rearrangement joins TRBV19 to TRBJ2-3; the D gene is possibly TRBD1 (5 bases). The germline V and J ends were trimmed by 3 bases and 7 bases, with 11 bases remaining between them. The germline V gene encodes CDR1 LNHDA and CDR2 SQIVND (reference sequence). The CDR3 has 13 amino acids. The CDR3 bases are TGTGCCAGTAGTATGCAGGGCACCCATACGCAGTATTTT. Its protein product is CASSMQGTHTQYF.

The table lists this clone with a few counts. The sample carries other DNA sequences with the same CDR3. V and J are TRBV5-8 and TRBJ2-3; a possible D gene is TRBD1 (6 bases). Germline CDR1 and CDR2: SGHTS and YDEGEE. V was clipped by 0 bases and J by 4 bases, with 6 bases between them. The CDR3 contains 13 residues. Here the CDR3 DNA reads TGTGCCAGCAGCTTGGCAGGGGCAGATACGCAGTATTTT. Amino acids: CASSLAGADTQYF.

This clone was counted a single time. The CDR3 loop is CASSQGLAVQETQYF. DNA for the CDR3: TGTGCCAGCAGCCAAGGCCTAGCGGTTCAAGAGACCCAGTACTTC. The chain carries TRBV3-1 (or the pseudogene TRBV3-2) and TRBJ2-5; 7 nucleotides line up with TRBD2. The germline gives CDR1 LGHDT, CDR2 YNNKEL (reference sequence). Trimming took 1 base from V and 2 from J; bases not matched to a gene: 4. The CDR3 contains 15 residues.

The rearrangement joins TRBV2 to TRBJ2-5; no clear D gene. The germline CDR1 and CDR2 sequences are SNHLY and FYNNEI. This CDR3 has 11 amino acids. Trimming removed 3 bases from V and 5 bases from J, with 4 bases in between. The CDR3 is CASSDVETQYF. CDR3 DNA sequence: TGTGCCAGCAGTGATGTGGAGACCCAGTACTTC.

CDR3 sequence (DNA): TGTGCCAGCAGTTTTCGGCGACTAGTGCTACCCTACGAGCAGTACTTC. Translating it yields CASSFRRLVLPYEQYF. The chain joins TRBV28 to TRBJ2-7; D is perhaps TRBD2 (6 bases). Deletions cut 3 bases from V and 2 bases from J, with 17 bases between. CDR3 length: 16 residues. Germline V gene lookup returns CDR1 MDHEN and CDR2 SYDVKM.

In this sample, this clone turned up once. V and J are TRBV24-1 and TRBJ1-5; 10 bases are a match to TRBD1. In germline, CDR1 is KGHDR, CDR2 SFDVKD. The length of the CDR3 is 17 residues. The V gene end was trimmed by 5 bases and the J gene end by 2 bases; junction bases not matched to a gene: 8. The CDR3 DNA is TGTGCCACCAGTGCTCGGGGACAGGGGTTGGGCAATCAGCCCCAGCATTTT. Protein: CATSARGQGLGNQPQHF.

V is TRBV7-3 and J is TRBJ2-1, with D unresolved. The CDR3 runs 14 residues. Germline V gene lookup returns CDR1 SGHTA and CDR2 FQGTGA. With 2 bases removed from V and 6 bases from J, the gap between germline ends came to 11 bases. CDR3 DNA sequence: TGTGCCAGCAGCTTAGGTCCTGACGCCAATGAGCAGTTCTTC. This encodes CASSLGPDANEQFF.

The chain combines TRBV10-3 with TRBJ1-2, with 8 nucleotides matching TRBD1. Germline values: CDR1 ENHRY, CDR2 SYGVKD. Trimming removed 2 bases from V and 8 bases from J; junction bases left unmatched: 7. The CDR3 runs 14 residues. The CDR3 nucleotides read TGTGCCATCAGTGAGCCCGACAGGGGAGGGGGCTACACCTTC. Its protein is CAISEPDRGGGYTF.

The chain is built from TRBV27 and TRBJ1-3; D remains ambiguous. CDR1 MNHEY and CDR2 SMNVEV come from the germline V gene (reference sequence). V lost 0 bases and J 0 bases, leaving 6 bases between the germline ends. This CDR3 is built from 15 residues. CDR3 sequence: CASSLSGNSGNTIYF. For the CDR3, the DNA is TGTGCCAGCAGTTTATCGGGGAACTCTGGAAACACCATATATTTT.

V and J are TRBV28 and TRBJ1-4; D unresolved. V was clipped by 2 bases and J by 4 bases, with 8 bases between them. The V gene's germline CDR1 is MDHEN and CDR2 SYDVKM. This CDR3 has 14 residues. The CDR3 coding sequence is TGTGCCAGCAGTTTAGTGCAGAGTAATGAAAAACTGTTTTTT. It encodes CASSLVQSNEKLFF. Looking up the rest from reference TRBV28 and TRBJ1-4 gives the full variable domain: DVKVTQSSRYLVKRTGEKVFLECVQDMDHENMFWYRQDPGLGLRLIYFSYDVKMKEKGDIPEGYSVSREKKERFSLILESASTNQTSMYLCASSLVQSNEKLFFGSGTQLSVL.

This rearrangement joins TRBV27 to TRBJ2-1; 10 bases match TRBD2. V dropped 3 bases and J dropped 8; count of bases not matched to a gene: 7. CDR3 length: 15 amino acids. CDR1 and CDR2 from the germline V gene are MNHEY and SMNVEV (reference sequence). The CDR3: CASSFLAGDSHEQFF. The CDR3 bases are TGTGCCAGCAGTTTCCTAGCGGGAGACAGCCATGAGCAGTTCTTC.

V and J are TRBV7-8 and TRBJ1-2; no reliable D call. The CDR3 has 13 residues. Trimming took 5 bases from V and 5 from J, leaving 12 bases between them. Per germline, CDR1 SGHVS and CDR2 FQNEAQ. Written as DNA, the CDR3 is TGTGCCAGCAGCCCGAGAGACCTTTATGGCTACACCTTC. Residues: CASSPRDLYGYTF.

The chain is built from TRBV6-5 and TRBJ2-2, with D perhaps matching TRBD1 or TRBD2 (7 bases each). The CDR3 totals 15 residues. Germline values: CDR1 MNHEY, CDR2 SVGAGI. The V end lost 2 bases, the J end lost 6 bases, and 13 bases lay between the germline ends. CDR3 in DNA: TGTGCCAGCAGTTACCTACAGGGGAGGGCCGGGGAGCTGTTTTTT. Protein: CASSYLQGRAGELFF.

The chain uses TRBV2 and TRBJ2-7; D is unresolved. This CDR3 is built from 12 residues. Germline assignment: CDR1 SNHLY and CDR2 FYNNEI. The V and J ends lost 1 base and 6 bases respectively, with 7 bases between them. This CDR3 reads CASSEERFEQYF. CDR3 DNA: TGTGCCAGCAGTGAAGAAAGATTCGAGCAGTACTTC.

This clone was counted a single time. The chain uses TRBV9 and TRBJ2-3; 9 nucleotides match TRBD1. Trimming took 3 bases from V and 2 from J; bases not matched to a gene: 4. Germline values: CDR1 SGDLS, CDR2 YYNGEE. The CDR3 spans 15 residues. This CDR3 is CASSEQGAVTDTQYF. CDR3 nucleotides: TGTGCCAGCAGCGAACAGGGGGCGGTCACAGATACGCAGTATTTT. Full variable domain (rest looked up from reference TRBV9 and TRBJ2-3): DSGVTQTPKHLITATGQRVTLRCSPRSGDLSVYWYQQSLDQGLQFLIQYYNGEERAKGNILERFSAQQFPDLHSELNLSSLELGDSALYFCASSEQGAVTDTQYFGPGTRLTVL.

The J gene is TRBJ2-2, the V gene TRBV11-1, with 11 bases identical to TRBD2. CDR3 size: 16 residues. Losses at the gene ends were 2 bases for V and 5 bases for J; bases not matched to a gene: 4. Germline loops: CDR1 SGHAT, CDR2 FQDESV (reference sequence). The CDR3 reads CASSLRLAGGTGELFF. The CDR3, as DNA: TGTGCCAGCAGCTTACGGCTAGCGGGAGGTACCGGGGAGCTGTTTTTT.